Listed below are T cell receptor beta chains from one sample, sequenced in a study of blood T cells in healthy people across ages. TCRdb re-called the 5' RACE reads through MiXCR, storing one row per CDR3 protein. The repertoire holds 650,000 to 1,000,000 distinct CDR3 sequences, with 36% as singletons. Sequencing was carried out using blood. Receptor source: a man younger than 35 in good health. CDR3s include the opening cysteine and the closing phenylalanine or tryptophan. The order of the fields is J gene, V gene, D gene, clone size, CDR3 protein, CDR3 DNA. A D gene is named only where the DNA matches it firmly. Expanded clones are given a class, and other clones once, few, many or no size at all.

J: TRBJ2-7; V: TRBV7-2; D: .; size: .; CDR3: CASSLEAAKQYF; DNA: TGTGCCAGCAGCTTAGAGGCGGCAAAGCAGTACTTC
J: TRBJ2-7; V: TRBV7-7; D: .; size: .; CDR3: CASSPGQVNPEQYF; DNA: TGTGCTAGCAGCCCCGGGCAGGTTAACCCGGAGCAGTACTTC
J: TRBJ2-1; V: TRBV12-3/TRBV12-4; D: .; size: many; CDR3: CASSPTTEQFF; DNA: TGTGCCAGCAGCCCAACCACAGAGCAGTTCTTC
J: TRBJ1-3; V: TRBV27; D: .; size: .; CDR3: CASSLSGARGSTIYF; DNA: TGTGCCAGCAGTTTATCGGGGGCACGGGGAAGCACCATATATTTT
J: TRBJ2-1; V: TRBV29-1; D: .; size: few; CDR3: CSVEVGQYNEQFF; DNA: TGCAGCGTTGAAGTCGGGCAGTACAATGAGCAGTTCTTC
J: TRBJ2-1; V: TRBV4-3; D: TRBD1; size: few; CDR3: CASSQHLTGTGGYNEQFF; DNA: TGCGCCAGCAGCCAACACCTGACCGGGACAGGGGGCTACAATGAGCAGTTCTTC
J: TRBJ2-1; V: TRBV12-3/TRBV12-4; D: TRBD2; size: few; CDR3: CASISGSSGGAYIEQFF; DNA: TGTGCCAGCATTTCCGGCTCTAGCGGGGGGGCCTACATTGAGCAGTTCTTC
J: TRBJ2-3; V: TRBV20-1; D: TRBD2; size: many; CDR3: CSARGTSGSTDTQYF; DNA: TGCAGTGCTAGAGGGACTAGCGGGAGCACAGATACGCAGTATTTT
J: TRBJ2-2; V: TRBV6-5; D: .; size: .; CDR3: CASSFNRGGTGELFF; DNA: TGTGCCAGCAGTTTCAACAGGGGGGGCACCGGGGAGCTGTTTTTT
J: TRBJ2-1; V: TRBV11-3; D: TRBD1; size: few; CDR3: CASSSRDRAGEQFF; DNA: TGTGCCAGCAGCTCGCGGGACAGGGCGGGTGAGCAGTTCTTC
J: TRBJ1-6; V: TRBV20-1; D: .; size: .; CDR3: CSARDGFRGSSYNSPLHF; DNA: TGCAGTGCTAGAGATGGGTTTCGGGGGAGCTCCTATAATTCACCCCTCCACTTT
J: TRBJ1-6; V: TRBV12-3/TRBV12-4; D: TRBD1; size: .; CDR3: CASSRTGRTPLHF; DNA: TGTGCCAGCAGTCGGACAGGGAGGACACCCCTCCACTTT
J: TRBJ2-7; V: TRBV12-3/TRBV12-4; D: TRBD1; size: .; CDR3: CASKQTGSRSYEQYF; DNA: TGTGCCAGCAAACAGACAGGGTCTCGCTCCTACGAGCAGTACTTC
J: TRBJ1-2; V: TRBV25-1; D: .; size: few; CDR3: CASSLGVHYGYTF; DNA: TGTGCCAGCAGTTTAGGGGTTCACTATGGCTACACCTTC
J: TRBJ2-5; V: TRBV3-1; D: .; size: .; CDR3: CASSQERRIETQYF; DNA: TGTGCCAGCAGCCAAGAGAGGAGGATAGAGACCCAGTACTTC
J: TRBJ2-1; V: TRBV29-1; D: TRBD1; size: few; CDR3: CSVEDGWTGGFDEQFF; DNA: TGCAGCGTTGAAGATGGGTGGACAGGGGGCTTCGATGAGCAGTTCTTC
J: TRBJ1-1; V: TRBV20-1; D: TRBD1; size: .; CDR3: CSAPGTGSTEAFF; DNA: TGCAGTGCACCTGGGACAGGGAGCACTGAAGCTTTCTTT
J: TRBJ1-5; V: TRBV6-5; D: .; size: few; CDR3: CASSLDNDQPQHF; DNA: TGTGCCAGCAGTCTGGACAACGATCAGCCCCAGCATTTT
J: TRBJ2-1; V: TRBV20-1; D: TRBD2; size: .; CDR3: CSARVASGGMSSYNEQFF; DNA: TGCAGTGCTAGAGTGGCTAGCGGGGGGATGAGCTCCTACAATGAGCAGTTCTTC
J: TRBJ2-1; V: TRBV15; D: TRBD1; size: .; CDR3: CATSRDGGQGEQFF; DNA: TGTGCCACCAGCAGAGATGGCGGACAGGGTGAGCAGTTCTTC
J: TRBJ1-2; V: TRBV12-3/TRBV12-4; D: .; size: few; CDR3: CASSLAGPLYGYTF; DNA: TGTGCCAGCAGTTTAGCGGGTCCGCTCTATGGCTACACCTTC
J: TRBJ2-6; V: TRBV12-3/TRBV12-4; D: .; size: .; CDR3: CASSLGARGLTFSGANVLTF; DNA: TGTGCCAGCAGTTTAGGTGCCAGGGGCCTCACGTTCTCTGGGGCCAACGTCCTGACTTTC
J: TRBJ1-2; V: TRBV19; D: .; size: .; CDR3: CASSLAAFNYGYTF; DNA: TGTGCCAGTAGTTTGGCAGCTTTTAACTATGGCTACACCTTC
J: TRBJ2-5; V: TRBV4-3; D: TRBD1; size: few; CDR3: CASSPDRVKTQYF; DNA: TGCGCCAGCAGCCCTGACAGGGTAAAGACCCAGTACTTC
J: TRBJ1-2; V: TRBV20-1; D: .; size: many; CDR3: CSPWEQKNYGYTF; DNA: TGCAGCCCCTGGGAACAGAAGAACTATGGCTACACCTTC
J: TRBJ2-7; V: TRBV5-1; D: .; size: many; CDR3: CASSLAADLYEQYF; DNA: TGCGCCAGCAGCTTGGCCGCGGACCTTTACGAGCAGTACTTC
J: TRBJ2-3; V: TRBV4-3; D: .; size: many; CDR3: CASSQDRSSLGTQYF; DNA: TGCGCCAGCAGCCAAGATCGATCTAGCTTGGGTACGCAGTATTTT
J: TRBJ2-2; V: TRBV12-3/TRBV12-4; D: TRBD2; size: .; CDR3: CASSSGLAGGTGELFF; DNA: TGTGCCAGCAGTTCCGGACTAGCGGGGGGGACCGGGGAGCTGTTTTTT
J: TRBJ2-7; V: TRBV29-1; D: .; size: .; CDR3: CSVEGGQKGYNEQYF; DNA: TGCAGCGTTGAAGGCGGACAGAAGGGTTACAATGAGCAGTACTTC
J: TRBJ1-1; V: TRBV20-1; D: TRBD1; size: .; CDR3: CSARGDRVNTEAFF; DNA: TGCAGTGCTAGGGGAGACAGGGTGAACACTGAAGCTTTCTTT
J: TRBJ2-3; V: TRBV12-3/TRBV12-4; D: TRBD2; size: .; CDR3: CASSISGGAEDTEYF; DNA: TGTGCCAGCAGTATTAGCGGGGGGGCAGAAGATACGGAGTATTTT
J: TRBJ2-7; V: TRBV5-5; D: .; size: few; CDR3: CASSLVGGHYEQYF; DNA: TGTGCCAGCAGCTTGGTCGGTGGGCACTACGAGCAGTACTTC
J: TRBJ2-1; V: TRBV28; D: .; size: many; CDR3: CASSRPGTITSYNEQFF; DNA: TGTGCCAGCAGCCGTCCCGGGACAATTACCTCCTACAATGAGCAGTTCTTC
J: TRBJ2-3; V: TRBV5-6; D: TRBD1; size: few; CDR3: CASRGTGFLGDTQYF; DNA: TGTGCCAGCAGGGGGACAGGGTTTTTAGGAGATACGCAGTATTTT
J: TRBJ2-2; V: TRBV6-6; D: .; size: .; CDR3: CATGELFF; DNA: TGCGCCACCGGGGAGCTGTTTTTT
J: TRBJ1-6; V: TRBV10-3; D: TRBD1; size: .; CDR3: CAISENLRTGNSPLHF; DNA: TGTGCCATCAGTGAGAATTTAAGGACAGGGAATTCACCCCTCCACTTT
J: TRBJ1-2; V: TRBV12-3/TRBV12-4; D: .; size: many; CDR3: CASSLAPQETTNYGYTF; DNA: TGTGCCAGCAGTTTAGCGCCACAGGAAACAACTAACTATGGCTACACCTTC
J: TRBJ2-1; V: TRBV3-1; D: .; size: .; CDR3: CASSQDVLLVETQFF; DNA: TGTGCCAGCAGCCAAGATGTCCTGCTAGTAGAGACCCAGTTCTTC
J: TRBJ2-7; V: TRBV7-3; D: .; size: many; CDR3: CATATGPEQYF; DNA: TGTGCCACCGCGACAGGCCCCGAGCAGTACTTC
J: TRBJ2-7; V: TRBV29-1; D: .; size: many; CDR3: CSVVGRVTYEQYF; DNA: TGCAGCGTTGTCGGCAGGGTAACCTACGAGCAGTACTTC
J: TRBJ2-3; V: TRBV4-3; D: TRBD1; size: .; CDR3: CASRGQGVVGLADTQYF; DNA: TGCGCCAGCAGGGGACAGGGGGTTGTGGGGTTGGCAGATACGCAGTATTTT
J: TRBJ1-4; V: TRBV28; D: .; size: .; CDR3: CASGRRNNEKLFF; DNA: TGTGCCAGCGGGCGACGGAATAATGAAAAACTGTTTTTT
J: TRBJ2-3; V: TRBV5-6; D: TRBD1; size: once; CDR3: CTSRRDRGRDTDTQYF; DNA: TGTACCAGCAGACGGGACAGGGGGCGTGACACAGATACGCAGTATTTT
J: TRBJ1-1; V: TRBV20-1; D: .; size: .; CDR3: CSAFGAGTNTEAFF; DNA: TGCAGTGCGTTCGGGGCCGGGACGAACACTGAAGCTTTCTTT
J: TRBJ2-3; V: TRBV20-1; D: .; size: few; CDR3: CSATEADTQYF; DNA: TGCAGTGCTACCGAGGCAGATACGCAGTATTTT
J: TRBJ2-5; V: TRBV20-1; D: .; size: .; CDR3: CSASLQRRGPLQETQYF; DNA: TGCAGTGCTAGCCTCCAGAGGCGGGGACCATTACAAGAGACCCAGTACTTC
J: TRBJ2-7; V: TRBV7-6; D: .; size: few; CDR3: CASSLMTGQFSYEQYF; DNA: TGTGCCAGCAGCTTGATGACCGGACAGTTCTCCTACGAGCAGTACTTC
J: TRBJ2-5; V: TRBV6-5; D: .; size: few; CDR3: CASSSGRGQIQETQYF; DNA: TGTGCCAGCAGTTCAGGGAGGGGACAAATCCAAGAGACCCAGTACTTC